This entry concerns a single T cell receptor beta chain. A few counts support this clone. Its recognized antigen is unknown. No clone much larger than this one lies a single base away; base qualities are absent. The donors belonged to the validation cohort of about 110 subjects, which was separate from the roughly 670-subject first cohort. Per the germline V gene, SGHRS is the CDR1 and YFSETQ is the CDR2. V was cut back by 5 bases and J by 4 bases, leaving a gap of 18 bases between them. Including cysteine and phenylalanine, the CDR3 has 15 amino acids. Just CDR3 DNA is preserved here, 45 bases in frame from base 1. This specimen belongs to a study of cytomegalovirus exposure and HLA in healthy donors (dated by TCRdb to about 2017). About the study as a whole: The 500 to 800 repertoires of the first cohort and the 120 validation repertoires were produced on the same platform, according to a later analysis. To predict cytomegalovirus infection status, the study brought together high-throughput TCR immunosequencing, statistical association of individual TCRs with disease status, and machine learning. A separate validation cohort of roughly 110 different subjects was used in addition to the approximately 670-subject first cohort. The aim of the study was to test whether cataloging public T cell receptors could identify signatures of past pathogen exposure. Overall study results and their limits: According to the authors, the approach could potentially be generalized to other disease states and immunological phenotypes. A later analysis found that TCRs clustered in the first cohort also tended to co-occur in the approximately 120 validation repertoires, with 94% of cluster scores above 0. While some public TCRs were present in many individuals, most TCR sequences turned up only very rarely across donors. Cytomegalovirus status was reported to be diagnosed by the classifier with high specificity and sensitivity in both the original and validation cohorts. A later analysis had no HLA typing for the validation cohort, so co-occurrence there was scored across all 130 or so repertoires. In vitro tests confirmed that three of the cytomegalovirus-associated TCR beta chains recognize cytomegalovirus antigens. The study listed 164 TCR beta chains as associated with cytomegalovirus.

The library was generated by the immunoSEQ multiplex PCR assay. For the original study's pipeline: A statistical classification framework was built for diagnosing cytomegalovirus status from the catalog of TCR beta chain sequences. This immuneACCESS table, as held by TCRdb, lists in-frame sequences with V and J called but not all clones. Of the missing ones, under half trace to an unresolved V gene in checked studies; the others have no known cause. V, J and clone size are those of that table, while D and trimming were read from the DNA. Counted in this sample were about 55,000 clones; around 90% of them appeared once. The ten largest clones represent just over 3% of the sample.

The sequence links TRBV5-1 to TRBJ1-1; no D gene call is confident. The sequence was obtained from a man in his late teens or twenties in good health and CMV-seronegative. Specimen: PBMCs. The CDR3 in this case is CASSPYEDLVTEAFF. The DNA reads as follows: TGCGCCAGCAGTCCTTACGAAGACTTGGTCACTGAAGCTTTCTTT.